This note documents a single T cell receptor (beta chain) sequence. Its antigen is as yet unknown. TCRdb redid the calling of the 5' RACE reads with MiXCR, one entry per CDR3 protein. This sample carries about 520,000 distinct CDR3 sequences, roughly 21% of them seen once, and the ten largest clones take about 0.93%. These data are taken from a study of identical twins. Findings and caveats of the study: Diverse VJ usage suggested most zero-insertion clonotypes were not invariant T cells.

The CDR3 consists of 16 residues. Trimming at V came to 6 bases and at J to 1 base, leaving 11 bases not matched to a gene. Germline-derived CDR1 and CDR2 are MNHNS and SASEGT. In addition, the sample was reused for a study of T cells expressing NK-cell markers. From that paper: Just one sequenced donor of eight was HCMV-seronegative, while seven were seropositive. Sorting was restricted to alpha-beta TCR T cells by an anti-gamma-delta TCR antibody in several experiments.

Input material: CD4+ T cells sorted from blood. The rearrangement uses TRBV6-1 and TRBJ1-2; 7 bases are a match to TRBD1. This TCR was recovered from a woman between 18 and 29 years old in good health. The DNA of the CDR3 is TGTGCCAGCAGGCCCGGGACAGCCGGGCGTAACTATGGCTACACCTTC. Translated, it gives CASRPGTAGRNYGYTF.